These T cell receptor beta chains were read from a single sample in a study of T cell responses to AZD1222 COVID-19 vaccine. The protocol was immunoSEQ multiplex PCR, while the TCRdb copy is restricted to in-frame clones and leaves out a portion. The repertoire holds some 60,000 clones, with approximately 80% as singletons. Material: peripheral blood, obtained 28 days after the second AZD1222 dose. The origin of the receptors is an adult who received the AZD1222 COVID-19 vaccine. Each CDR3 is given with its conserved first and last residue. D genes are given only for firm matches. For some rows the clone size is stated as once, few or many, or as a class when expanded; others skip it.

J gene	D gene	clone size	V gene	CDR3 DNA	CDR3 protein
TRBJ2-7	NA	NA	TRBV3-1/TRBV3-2	TGTGCCAGCAGCCAAGCCCAATTCGCCTCCTACGAGCAGTACTTC	CASSQAQFASYEQYF
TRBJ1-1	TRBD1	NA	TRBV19	TGTGCCAGTAGAGACAGGGACACTGAAGCTTTCTTT	CASRDRDTEAFF
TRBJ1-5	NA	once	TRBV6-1	TGTGCCAGCAGTGATCGACTGATTAGCAATCAGCCCCAGCATTTT	CASSDRLISNQPQHF
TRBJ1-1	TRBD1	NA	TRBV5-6	TGTGCCAGCAGCTTAGGGACAGTGAACACTGAAGCTTTCTTT	CASSLGTVNTEAFF
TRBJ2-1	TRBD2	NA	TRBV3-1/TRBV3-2	TGTGCCAGCAGCCAAGGGACTAGCGGGCATGTCAAGTTCTTC	CASSQGTSGHVKFF
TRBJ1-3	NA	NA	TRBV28	TGTGCCAGCAGTTTCCCCACCTCTGGAAACACCATATATTTT	CASSFPTSGNTIYF
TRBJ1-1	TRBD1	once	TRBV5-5	TGTGCCAGCAGCAGCGGACAGGGGATAAGCGCTTTCTTT	CASSSGQGISAFF
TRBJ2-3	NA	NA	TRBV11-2	TGTGCCAGCAGCTTAGATTACGGGGCAGATACGCAGTATTTT	CASSLDYGADTQYF
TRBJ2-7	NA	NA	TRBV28	TGTGCCAGCAGTTCCCCGACGGAGGGAACCCCCTACGAGCAGTACTTC	CASSSPTEGTPYEQYF
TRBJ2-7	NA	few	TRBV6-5	TGTGCCAGCAGTTACTCTCAGTCCTACGAGCAGTACTTC	CASSYSQSYEQYF
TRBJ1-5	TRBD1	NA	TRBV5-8	TGTGCCAGCAACCCGGGACAGGGTCGTCGAAATCAGCCCCAGCATTTT	CASNPGQGRRNQPQHF
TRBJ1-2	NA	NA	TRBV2	TGTGCCAGCAGTGAACGGGGGCTGGATGGCTACACCTTC	CASSERGLDGYTF
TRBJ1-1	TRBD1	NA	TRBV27	TGTGCCAGCAGCTCGGAGGCCGACAGGGTAGTGGTGGGTGAAGCTTTCTTT	CASSSEADRVVVGEAFF
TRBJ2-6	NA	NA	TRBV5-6	TGTGCCAGCACTCCTCTTGTTGCCTCTGGGGCCAACGTCCTGACTTTC	CASTPLVASGANVLTF
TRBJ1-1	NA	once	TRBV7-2	TGTGCCAGCAGCCTTTCCCAGGACGGCTGGAACACTGAAGCTTTCTTT	CASSLSQDGWNTEAFF
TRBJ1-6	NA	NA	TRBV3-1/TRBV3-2	TGTGCCAGCAGCCGTTTGACAGGAAATTCACCCCTCCACTTT	CASSRLTGNSPLHF
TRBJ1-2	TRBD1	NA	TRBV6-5	TGTGCCAGCAGGATAGGGACAGGGCGAGGCTACACCTTC	CASRIGTGRGYTF
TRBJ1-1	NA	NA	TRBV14	TGTGCCAGCAGCCAAGCGACAGAATTGAACACTGAAGCTTTCTTT	CASSQATELNTEAFF
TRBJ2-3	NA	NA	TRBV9	TGTGCCAGCAGCGTCGCTGGGGATACGCAGTATTTT	CASSVAGDTQYF
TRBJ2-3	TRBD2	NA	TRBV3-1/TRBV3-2	TGTGCCAGCAGCCAAGCTAGCGGGGCGGGAGATACGCAGTATTTT	CASSQASGAGDTQYF
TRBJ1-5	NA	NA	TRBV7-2	TGTGCCAGCAGCCGGTCCTTGTCCTCGGGGAATCAGCCCCAGCATTTT	CASSRSLSSGNQPQHF
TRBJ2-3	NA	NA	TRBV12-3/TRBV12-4	TGTGCCAGCAGAGAGACTTCCGGGGTCACGCAGTATTTT	CASRETSGVTQYF
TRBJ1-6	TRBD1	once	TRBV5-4	TGTGCCAGCAGCTCAGGGGGGGGGACCCTAACTAATTCACCCCTCCACTTT	CASSSGGGTLTNSPLHF
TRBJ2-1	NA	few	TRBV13	TGTGCCAGCAGCCGCCGCCCGGGGTCCTACAATGAGCAGTTCTTC	CASSRRPGSYNEQFF
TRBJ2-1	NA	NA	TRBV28	TGTGCCAGCAGTCCCGCCAGGGGGGACTACAATGAGCAGTTCTTC	CASSPARGDYNEQFF
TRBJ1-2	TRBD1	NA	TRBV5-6	TGTGCCAGCAGCTTGGACAGGGGTCATGGCTACACCTTC	CASSLDRGHGYTF
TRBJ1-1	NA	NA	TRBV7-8	TGTGCCAGCAGCTACGACAGGATGGGCACTGAAGCTTTCTTT	CASSYDRMGTEAFF
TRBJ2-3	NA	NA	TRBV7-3	TGTGCCAGCAGCTTATCAACCACAGATACGCAGTATTTT	CASSLSTTDTQYF
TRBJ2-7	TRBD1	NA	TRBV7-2	TGTGCCAGCAGCTTAACCGGGACAGGGAGTTTCTACGAGCAGTACTTC	CASSLTGTGSFYEQYF
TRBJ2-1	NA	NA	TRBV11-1	TGTGCCAGCAGCTTCCAGGGGATCTCCTACAATGAGCAGTTCTTC	CASSFQGISYNEQFF
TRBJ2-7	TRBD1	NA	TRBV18	TGTGCCAGCTCACCGGGACAGATAACCTACGAGCAGTACTTC	CASSPGQITYEQYF
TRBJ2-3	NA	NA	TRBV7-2	TGTGCCAGCAGCTCGACGACGGGAAGCACAGATACGCAGTATTTT	CASSSTTGSTDTQYF
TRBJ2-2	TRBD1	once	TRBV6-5	TGTGCCAGCAGTTTCGGGACAGGGGGTCACGGGGAGCTGTTTTTT	CASSFGTGGHGELFF
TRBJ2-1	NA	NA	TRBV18	TGTGCCAGCTCCCCCCTCGACAATGAGCAGTTCTTC	CASSPLDNEQFF